This T cell receptor (beta chain) was sequenced in a study of a mutant IDH1 vaccine in newly diagnosed glioma. Across the whole study: Treated patients showed a male proportion of approximately 60%, a female proportion of about 40%, and a mean age of around 40 years. Patients had received radiotherapy, temozolomide, or both previously, most receiving both.

The study's findings and limits: Researchers report vaccine-induced immune responses in approximately 93% of patients.

This CDR3 is built from 13 residues. V lost 8 bases and J 1 base, leaving 11 bases between the germline ends. Germline lookup yields CDR1 MNHNY and CDR2 SVGAGI (reference sequence). Time point denoted: baseline, week 1 (first vaccination visit). Specified treatment: pre-vaccination baseline after standard-of-care therapy. Assay used: immunoSEQ multiplex PCR; TCRdb lists only in-frame clones, some missing. The sample records over 30,000 clones, 80% being singletons. For this clone: Its matching antigen is unknown.

The chain has TRBV6-6 and TRBJ2-5; weak D call: TRBD2 (5 bases). The starting material was peripheral blood mononuclear cells (PBMCs), obtained from a glioma patient treated with radiotherapy, temozolomide or both. The sequence derives from a man aged 50-60 years with glioma. Some clones in this sample may be carry-over from other donors' samples. The CDR3 bases are TGTGCCAGCGATTCGGGAAGCCAAGAGACCCAGTACTTC. It codes for CASDSGSQETQYF.